This record looks at one TCR beta chain sequence and its context. The antigen is undetermined. This sample is drawn from a study of vaccination and CD4 T cells after COVID-19. Study details: Samples were taken after vaccination, a median of around 67 days after dose two, with a range of 14 to 241.

Findings and caveats of the study: Convalescent patients displayed spike mono-reactivity in 304 of 307 vaccine-specific clones.

There are 12 residues in the CDR3. Trimming shortened V by 6 bases and J by 5 bases, and 8 bases separated the two germline ends. Germline V gene sequence: CDR1 MDHEN, CDR2 SYDVKM. This sample's treatment: approximately 11-day PBMC culture with coronavirus spike peptide pools or control peptides (ViraFEST assay). The authors cultured more than 1.5 million PBMCs per well with 9.5 to 10 IU/ml IL-2 and about 10 ug/ml peptide pools. The Oncomine TCR Beta short-read assay generated sequence data from the DNA of cultured CD4+ T cells. TCRdb itself ran the PCR reads through MiXCR, one entry per CDR3 protein. This table has about 15,000 distinct CDR3 sequences, 60% appearing once.

The chain uses TRBV28 and TRBJ2-1; D is possibly TRBD1 (6 bases). The source of this sequence is a human donor who had recovered from COVID-19. The sequenced material came from CD4+ T cells from blood, cultured in vitro. The CDR3 DNA reads TGTGCCAGCAGGGGGGCGAACAATGAGCAGTTCTTC. This sequence encodes CASRGANNEQFF. The variable domain in full, completed from reference TRBV28 and TRBJ2-1, reads DVKVTQSSRYLVKRTGEKVFLECVQDMDHENMFWYRQDPGLGLRLIYFSYDVKMKEKGDIPEGYSVSREKKERFSLILESASTNQTSMYLCASRGANNEQFFGPGTRLTVL.